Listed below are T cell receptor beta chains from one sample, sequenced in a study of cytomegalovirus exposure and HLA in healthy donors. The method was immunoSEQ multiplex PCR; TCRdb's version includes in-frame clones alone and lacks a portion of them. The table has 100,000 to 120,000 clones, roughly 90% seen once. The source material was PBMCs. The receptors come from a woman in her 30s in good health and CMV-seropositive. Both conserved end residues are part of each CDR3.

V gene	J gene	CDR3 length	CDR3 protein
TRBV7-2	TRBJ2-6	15	CASSLAARGANVLTF
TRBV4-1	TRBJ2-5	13	CASSDPTSETQYF
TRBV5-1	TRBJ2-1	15	CASSTGTSGSNEQFF
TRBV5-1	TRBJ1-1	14	CASKRTAGGSEAFF
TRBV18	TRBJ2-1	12	CASSPLDSEQFF
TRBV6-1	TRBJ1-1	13	CASSDAGMREAFF
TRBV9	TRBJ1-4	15	CASSVGAQGNEKLFF
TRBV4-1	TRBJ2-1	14	CASSQESPVDEQFF
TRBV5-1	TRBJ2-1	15	CASSSGGGAYNEQFF
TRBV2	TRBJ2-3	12	CASRASTDTQYF
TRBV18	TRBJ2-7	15	CASSPVDRAGSEQYF
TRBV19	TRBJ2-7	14	CASSIAGGNYEQYF
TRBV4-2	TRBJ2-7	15	CASSQGSGRSYEQYF
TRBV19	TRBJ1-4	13	CAIRDPANEKLFF
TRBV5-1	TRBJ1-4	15	CASSLEGVVDEKLFF
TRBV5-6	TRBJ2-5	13	CASSTGRQETQYF
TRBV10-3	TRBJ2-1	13	CATGGLANNEQFF
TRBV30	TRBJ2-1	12	CAWSQTGGEQFF
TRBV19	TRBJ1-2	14	CASSPMGQGEGYTF
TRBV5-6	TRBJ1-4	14	CASSLSQGEEKLFF
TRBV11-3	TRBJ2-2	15	CASSLRSGSTGELFF
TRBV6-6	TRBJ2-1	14	CASRRGDRDNEQFF
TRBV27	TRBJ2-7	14	CASRRTGNPYEQYF
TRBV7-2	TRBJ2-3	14	CASSKYTSTDTQYF
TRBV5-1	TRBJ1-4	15	CASKASQGTNEKLFF
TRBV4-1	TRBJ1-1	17	CASSPSRSAGGDTEAFF
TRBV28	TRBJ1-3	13	CASSPQGAYTIYF
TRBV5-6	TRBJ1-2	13	CASSRTGGVGYTF
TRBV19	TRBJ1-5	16	CASSTAGTQLNQPQHF
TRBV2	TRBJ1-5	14	CASARDSQYQPQHF
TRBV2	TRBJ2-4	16	CASSERPGLAKNIQYF
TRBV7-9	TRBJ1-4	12	CASSLDLGGLFF
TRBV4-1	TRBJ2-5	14	CASSQGRGQETQYF
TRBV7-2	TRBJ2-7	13	CASSPTSGYEQYF
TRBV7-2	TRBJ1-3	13	CASSYYGVNTIYF
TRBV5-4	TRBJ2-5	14	CASSLGQGLETQYF
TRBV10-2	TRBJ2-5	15	CASSEGSGKWKTQYF
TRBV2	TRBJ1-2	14	CAREGQKGHYGYTF
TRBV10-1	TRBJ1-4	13	CPRVWQGTEKLFF
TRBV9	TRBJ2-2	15	CASSVRDIFTGELFF
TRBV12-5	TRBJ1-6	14	CASGEDRVNSPLHF
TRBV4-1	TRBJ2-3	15	CASSQGTGVSDTQYF
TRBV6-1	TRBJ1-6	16	CASSEAGGAYNSPLHF
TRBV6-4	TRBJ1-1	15	CARDRGGFENTEAFF
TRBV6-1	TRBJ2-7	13	CATPGHNFYEQYF
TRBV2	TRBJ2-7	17	CASSEALYGQGAYEQYF
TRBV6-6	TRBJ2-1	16	CASSYLTGLNYNEQFF
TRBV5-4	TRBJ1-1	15	CASSLRQGGDTEAFF
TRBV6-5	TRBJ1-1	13	CASSKTGFTEAFF
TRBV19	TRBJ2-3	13	CASKGAGTDTQYF
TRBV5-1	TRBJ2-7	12	CASRRAPDEQYF
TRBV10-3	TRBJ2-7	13	CAAHRDMHYEQYF
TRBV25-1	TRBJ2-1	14	CASSRGLSWNEQFF
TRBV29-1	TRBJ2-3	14	CSVGTSKGTDTQYF
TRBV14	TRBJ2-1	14	CASSPGLAGYEQFF
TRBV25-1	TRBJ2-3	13	CASIRGNTDTQYF
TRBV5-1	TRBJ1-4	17	CASSLLGQGGSNEKLFF
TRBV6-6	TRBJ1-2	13	CASSYPGNYGYTF
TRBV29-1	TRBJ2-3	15	CTAGPSGSIGDTQYF
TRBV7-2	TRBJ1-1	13	CASSLAQGRITFF